Many counts were recorded for the clone carrying this TCR beta chain. The data originate from a study of T-cell reconstitution after alpha-beta-depleted transplantation in children. The V and J ends lost 4 bases and 7 bases respectively, with 10 bases between them. The CDR3 totals 11 residues. The germline V gene encodes CDR1 SQVTM and CDR2 ANQGSEA. Unique molecular identifiers were incorporated when the TCRbeta library was constructed. In TCRdb, the PCR reads were re-called with MiXCR into one record per CDR3 protein. Among about 640,000 distinct CDR3 sequences listed, 16% were seen once. This sample comprised PBMCs from the stem cell graft donor, obtained from the stem cell graft. The V gene is TRBV29-1, the J gene TRBJ1-2; no clear D. This TCR was sampled from a human donor who donated a stem cell graft to a child with acute myeloid leukemia. DNA for the CDR3: TGCAGCGTTGGAAGCGTTAGTGGCTACACCTTC. Protein product: CSVGSVSGYTF.